The clone carrying this T cell receptor beta chain was counted between two and nine times. Its antigen is not known. This CDR3 is built from 15 residues. TCRdb re-called the 5' RACE reads through MiXCR, storing one row per CDR3 protein. This sample carries approximately 240,000 distinct CDR3 sequences, over 15% of them seen once, and the ten largest clones take roughly 3.6%. The sample belongs to a study of T-cell memory formation after mild COVID-19. Across the study: TCR clusters mostly belonged to single donors. Study-wide points: The SARS-CoV-2 specificity of second-wave clones reaching peak at day 37 remained unverified. Those CD4+ clones that contracted were mainly in CM and EM (CD8+ ones in EMRA). Later expanders leaned CD4+, whereas day 15 to 85 contracting clones were balanced CD4/CD8.

The TCR sequence derives from a man aged 18 to 29 who had mild COVID-19 (a few samples of this study predate the infection). Cell type and time point are not known. Sample: PBMCs or a T cell subset sorted from them (not recorded which). The chain employs TRBV12-3 or TRBV12-4 and TRBJ2-3; tentative D call: TRBD1 (5 bases). CDR3 sequence (DNA): TGTGCAGATACCACTGGGGCTACACGCACAGATACGCAGTATTTT. Translation gives CADTTGATRTDTQYF.